The 14 T cell receptor beta chains below all came from one sample that was sequenced in a study of T cell responses to AZD1222 COVID-19 vaccine. Method: immunoSEQ multiplex PCR; TCRdb's copy keeps in-frame clones and lacks some. The sample holds 90,000 to 150,000 clones, 70% to 90% seen once. The sample consisted of peripheral blood, taken on day 0 of AZD1222 vaccination. These receptors originate from an adult in good health.

The J gene is TRBJ2-2, the V gene TRBV15, with D tentatively TRBD1 (6 bases). Germline CDR1 reads LNHNV; CDR2 reads YYDKDF (reference sequence). Trimming took off 1 base at V and 4 bases at J, with 10 bases between the two ends. The length of the CDR3 is 15 residues. The CDR3 here is CATSRGQQGTGELFF. The CDR3 coding sequence is TGTGCCACCAGCAGAGGACAACAGGGCACCGGGGAGCTGTTTTTT.

The chain is built from TRBV27 and TRBJ2-7, with 7 nucleotides matching TRBD1. V shed 3 bases and J 1 base; nucleotides not matched to a gene: 6. The CDR3 loop spans 15 amino acids. Germline CDR1 MNHEY, CDR2 SMNVEV (reference sequence). CDR3 region: CASSFRPTGSYEQYF. In DNA, the CDR3 is TGTGCCAGCAGTTTCCGCCCGACAGGGTCCTACGAGCAGTACTTC.

The rearrangement uses TRBV6-2 or TRBV6-3 and TRBJ2-7; D may match TRBD1 or TRBD2 (5 bases each). V gave up 2 bases and J gave up 2 bases, with 10 bases separating them. Germline CDR1 MNHEY, CDR2 SVGEGT. This CDR3 is 14 amino acids long. CDR3 sequence: CASSYPGAAYEQYF. CDR3 DNA sequence: TGTGCCAGCAGTTACCCCGGGGCTGCCTACGAGCAGTACTTC.

V gene TRBV7-8 combines with J gene TRBJ2-3; D is possibly TRBD2 (6 bases). The length of the CDR3 is 18 residues. Trimming took off 5 bases at V and 1 base at J, with 22 bases between the two ends. Looked up from germline, CDR1 is SGHVS and CDR2 is FQNEAQ. The CDR3 region has the DNA TGTGCCAGCAGCCTTAGTGGTTTGGACTATCGCGGCACAGATACGCAGTATTTT. As protein: CASSLSGLDYRGTDTQYF.

This chain joins TRBV24-1 and TRBJ1-5, with D possibly TRBD1 on 6 matching bases. The ends were cut back, 10 bases at V and 1 base at J, with 13 bases in the middle. Germline V gene sequence: CDR1 KGHDR, CDR2 SFDVKD. The CDR3 contains 14 residues. CDR3: CATGGGTSNQPQHF. The CDR3 DNA is TGTGCCACTGGGGGCGGGACGAGCAATCAGCCCCAGCATTTT.

This clone was observed once. The V and J genes are TRBV5-4 and TRBJ1-4; no clear D gene. The CDR3 extends over 13 amino acids. Germline CDR1 reads SGHNT; CDR2 reads YYREEE (reference sequence). Trimming shortened V by 7 bases and J by 2 bases, and 9 bases separated the two germline ends. CDR3 loop: CASSQRTNEKLFF. DNA of the CDR3: TGTGCCAGCTCCCAACGGACTAATGAAAAACTGTTTTTT.

This rearrangement joins TRBV19 to TRBJ1-2; the match to TRBD1 covers 7 bases. Unmatched junction bases numbered 5, after V lost 4 bases and J lost 3 bases. In germline, CDR1 is LNHDA, CDR2 SQIVND (reference sequence). This CDR3 is 14 amino acids long. The CDR3 bases are TGTGCCAGTAGTACCGGACAGGATTACTATGGCTACACCTTC. Translated, it gives CASSTGQDYYGYTF.

CDR3 region: CSASRTHLRGAGSTGELFF. In nucleotides, the CDR3 is TGCAGTGCTAGTCGTACACACTTAAGGGGGGCGGGGTCCACCGGGGAGCTGTTTTTT. The V call is TRBV20-1, the J call TRBJ2-2, with D perhaps assigned TRBD1 or TRBD2 (6 bases each). The CDR3 sequence is 19 residues long. Trimming took 3 bases from V and 4 from J, leaving 27 bases between them. The V gene's germline CDR1 is DFQATT and CDR2 SNEGSKA (reference sequence).

The chain is built from TRBV11-2 and TRBJ1-1; D uncertain. Germline V gene sequence: CDR1 SGHAT, CDR2 FQNNGV. The CDR3 spans 14 residues. Trimming took off 3 bases at V and 4 bases at J, with 12 bases between the two ends. For the CDR3, the DNA is TGTGCCAGCAGCTTGGAGGCTTCAGGCACTGAAGCTTTCTTT. Protein sequence: CASSLEASGTEAFF.

A single count supports this clone. The CDR3 sequence: CASSLLQGYEQYF. The CDR3 coding sequence is TGCGCCAGCAGCTTACTCCAGGGCTACGAGCAGTACTTC. The V gene is TRBV5-1, the J gene TRBJ2-7; tentatively, D is TRBD1 (5 bases). There are 13 residues in the CDR3. V was clipped by 2 bases and J by 3 bases, with 9 bases between them. The germline gives CDR1 SGHRS, CDR2 YFSETQ.

V usage is TRBV28 and J usage is TRBJ1-5, with 8 bases fitting TRBD1. V dropped 8 bases and J dropped 0; count of bases not matched to a gene: 3. CDR1 and CDR2 from the germline V gene are MDHEN and SYDVKM. There are 14 residues in the CDR3. The CDR3 loop is CASSTGVSNQPQHF. CDR3 nucleotide sequence: TGTGCCAGCTCGACAGGGGTTAGCAATCAGCCCCAGCATTTT. Supplemented by reference TRBV28 and TRBJ1-5, the full variable domain reads DVKVTQSSRYLVKRTGEKVFLECVQDMDHENMFWYRQDPGLGLRLIYFSYDVKMKEKGDIPEGYSVSREKKERFSLILESASTNQTSMYLCASSTGVSNQPQHFGDGTRLSIL.

The chain links TRBV5-5 to TRBJ2-1; D remains unclear. Trimming pared 0 bases from V and 9 bases from J, leaving 7 bases between. CDR3 size: 12 residues. Germline values: CDR1 SGHKS, CDR2 YYEKEE (reference sequence). The CDR3 loop reads CASSLAYVEQFF. DNA of the CDR3: TGTGCCAGCAGCTTGGCCTACGTTGAGCAGTTCTTC.

The table lists this clone with a count of one. The rearrangement uses TRBV29-1 and TRBJ2-1; maybe TRBD2 (5 bases). The CDR3 is 13 amino acids. The V gene's germline CDR1 is SQVTM and CDR2 ANQGSEA. V gave up 6 bases and J gave up 0 bases, with 9 bases separating them. This CDR3 reads CSVRRDSYNEQFF. The CDR3 DNA is TGCAGCGTCCGCCGGGACTCCTACAATGAGCAGTTCTTC.

The chain's CDR3 is CATSDPSFVSGSSYNEQFF. For the CDR3, the DNA is TGTGCCACCAGTGACCCAAGTTTCGTGAGCGGGAGCTCCTACAATGAGCAGTTCTTC. This chain links TRBV24-1 with TRBJ2-1; 8 bases match TRBD2. The CDR3 consists of 19 residues. Per the germline V gene, CDR1 is KGHDR and CDR2 is SFDVKD. Losses at the gene ends were 4 bases for V and 0 bases for J; bases not matched to a gene: 13.